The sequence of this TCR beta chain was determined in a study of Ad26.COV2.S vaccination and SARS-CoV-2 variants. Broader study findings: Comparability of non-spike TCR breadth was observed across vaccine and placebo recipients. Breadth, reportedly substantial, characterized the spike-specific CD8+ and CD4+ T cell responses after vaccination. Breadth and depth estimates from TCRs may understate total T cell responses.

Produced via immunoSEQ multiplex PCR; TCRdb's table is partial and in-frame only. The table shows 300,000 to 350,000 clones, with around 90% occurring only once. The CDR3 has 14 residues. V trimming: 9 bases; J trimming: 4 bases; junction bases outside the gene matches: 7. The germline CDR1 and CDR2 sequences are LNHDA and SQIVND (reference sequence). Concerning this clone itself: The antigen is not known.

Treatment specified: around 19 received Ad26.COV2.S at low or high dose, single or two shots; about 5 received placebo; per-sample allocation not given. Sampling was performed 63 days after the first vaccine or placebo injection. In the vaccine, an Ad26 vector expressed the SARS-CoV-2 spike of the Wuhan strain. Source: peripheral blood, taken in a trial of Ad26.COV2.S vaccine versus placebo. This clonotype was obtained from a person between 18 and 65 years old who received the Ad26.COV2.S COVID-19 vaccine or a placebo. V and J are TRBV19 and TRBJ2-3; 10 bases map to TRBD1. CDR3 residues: CASWDRGKSDTQYF. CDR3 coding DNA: TGTGCCAGCTGGGACAGGGGAAAATCAGATACGCAGTATTTT.